What follows describes a single T cell receptor (beta chain). This entry is derived from a study of blood T cell repertoires in COVID-19. The assay was immunoSEQ multiplex PCR, and TCRdb's table has in-frame clones only and misses some. Altogether approximately 110,000 clones are present, around 84% being singletons, with the ten largest covering 15%. Germline V CDR1 and CDR2: SQVTM, ANQGSEA. The V gene end was trimmed by 1 base and the J gene end by 6 bases; junction bases not matched to a gene: 8. This CDR3 region has 17 residues. This receptor was identified in a woman of 80 years or more with acute or convalescent COVID-19. The J gene is TRBJ2-1, the V gene TRBV29-1; TRBD2 matches 14 bases. Material: peripheral blood. In nucleotides, the CDR3 is TGCAGCGTTGAAGCTGGGACTAGCGGGAGAGTAGGCAATGAGCAGTTCTTC. Its translation: CSVEAGTSGRVGNEQFF.